This T cell receptor (beta chain) was obtained from a study of Graves' ophthalmopathy and Graves' hyperthyroidism. From RNA, the CDR3 regions of TCR beta chains were amplified and sequenced. First-round RT-PCR with HTBI primers preceded a second-round multiplex PCR. MiXCR, applied by TCRdb to the multiplex PCR reads, yields one record per CDR3 protein. The table lists almost 750,000 distinct CDR3 sequences, 40% of them singletons. This CDR3 contains 17 residues. Trimming stripped 2 bases from V and 2 bases from J, with 19 bases between. Germline V gene data show CDR1 as SGHAT and CDR2 as FQNNGV. V is TRBV11-2 and J is TRBJ2-7; no firm D call. The sequence was collected from an adult man with Graves' ophthalmopathy. The sequencing sample was made of peripheral blood. The CDR3 nucleotides read TGTGCCAGCAGCTTACGGGCAGGCAATTCGTTCACCTACGAGCAGTACTTC. It specifies CASSLRAGNSFTYEQYF. The full variable domain, in which reference TRBV11-2 and TRBJ2-7 provide the parts outside the CDR3, is EAGVAQSPRYKIIEKRQSVAFWCNPISGHATLYWYQQILGQGPKLLIQFQNNGVVDDSQLPKDRFSAERLKGVDSTLKIQPAKLEDSAVYLCASSLRAGNSFTYEQYFGPGTRLTVT.